Sequencing of this TCR beta chain was carried out in a study of T cell clonality in common variable immunodeficiency. Germline assignment: CDR1 SGHVS and CDR2 FQNEAQ. CDR3 length equals 15 residues. Trimming left V 5 bases short and J 5 bases short, with 18 bases between. Equal genomic DNA amounts from CVID and control samples were sequenced. Assay used: immunoSEQ multiplex PCR; TCRdb lists only in-frame clones, some missing. The repertoire consists of 15,000 to 20,000 clones, none detected only once. In the case of this clone: Its antigen is not identified. The read stops 3 residues short of the end of the CDR3; the missing end is completed from the germline J gene.

Study findings and constraints: In common variable immunodeficiency, TCR beta chains reportedly carried fewer deletions and N-nucleotide insertions.

What was sequenced was peripheral blood mononuclear cells. The sequence came from a human donor with common variable immunodeficiency. J is TRBJ2-5 and V is TRBV7-8; no definite D call. Incomplete CDR3 DNA: TGTGCCAGCAGCACCCACCCGGGTCGGATGGAGACC. Translation gives CASSTHPGRMET. The whole CDR3 sequence is CASSTHPGRMETQYF.